Sequencing of this T cell receptor (beta chain) was carried out in a study of T cell responses to AZD1222 COVID-19 vaccine (dated by TCRdb to the early 2020s). Describing the broader study: A total of 230 to 250 trial participants underwent TCR sequencing, of whom more than 200 had received two doses of AZD1222 and some 25 had received two doses of the MenACWY control vaccine. Enrollment into the trials was organized by age into subgroups of 18-55, 56-69 and 70-plus years, and those subgroups contained approximately 150, 30 and 60 TCR-sequenced participants, respectively.

This clone was seen only a few times. Its antigen specificity is not known. No much larger clone exists at a distance of one base, and base qualities are not known. The CDR1 and CDR2 encoded by the germline V gene are MNHEY and SVGEGT. V lost 6 bases and J lost 1 base; the stretch between them is 15 bases long. Including cysteine and phenylalanine, the CDR3 has 15 amino acids. Of all the DNA, just the CDR3 is kept, 45 bases in frame from base 1. The sample's time point label, decoded: about 28 days (+/-7) after the second vaccine dose. The treatment or condition label corresponds to: meningococcal conjugate vaccine given as trial control. The vaccinee samples were drawn from two UK trials, COV001 and COV002, one of which was a single-blind randomized controlled phase 2/3 trial testing AZD1222 (ChAdOx1 nCoV-19) in healthy adults. For TCRbeta chain sequencing, PBMC samples were collected from trial participants at day 0 and at day 28 after the second dose.

The investigation overall reported the following: Reportedly, close to half of the unique spike-specific TCRs recognized epitopes lying outside the regions that are mutated in the B.1.351 and B.1.1.7 variants. After two AZD1222 doses, spike-specific TCR breadth and depth were significantly higher than at day 0 and than in MenACWY recipients. Only five to seven AZD1222 recipients were SARS-CoV-2 seropositive at baseline, limiting conclusions about previously exposed vaccinees. Because no samples from the day 14 peak response were available, repertoires could be characterized only after the peak T cell response. In the small 56-69-year group, the increase in depth fell short of significance, most likely because of low power. Participants were mostly white British and included more females than males, and it was suggested by the authors that clonal diversity may have been underestimated. CD4 TCRs associated with the vaccine covered the entire spike protein, and the dominant responses were in regions 160-218 and 743-854.

The CDR3 regions of human TCRbeta chains were analyzed by immunosequencing. The study's processing was this. Repertoire TCRs were checked for matches against a reference library of SARS-CoV-2-specific TCRs that had been generated using the MIRA antigen-specificity platform. Breadth meant the fraction of unique TCRs that were SARS-CoV-2-associated, whereas depth meant the fraction of total T cells that were SARS-CoV-2-associated. Each spike-specific TCR was assigned to its reactive spike region and to a CD4 or CD8 class using the MIRA data. Log10-transformed breadth and depth values were compared by one-way ANOVA with Sidak's multiple comparisons tests. Here the immuneACCESS table is served through TCRdb, limited to in-frame sequences with V and J called. Missing clones are a known gap in these copies; in checked studies unresolved V genes cover under half, and the rest lacks a known reason. The V and J calls and clone size are taken from that table; D and trimming were inferred from the DNA. Present in this sample are about 140,000 clones, around 85% of which were seen just once. The ten largest account for 7.9% of the sample.

This sequence originates from an adult who received the MenACWY meningococcal vaccine as a control. Here the chain combines TRBV6-2 or TRBV6-3 and TRBJ1-1, with a tentative D gene TRBD1 over 6 matching bases. Sequenced here: peripheral blood, sampled 28 days after the second dose of the MenACWY control vaccine. CDR3 reads: CASSRMTGGNTEAFF. The sequenced DNA: TGTGCCAGCAGCCGGATGACAGGAGGGAACACTGAAGCTTTCTTT.